This is a list of T cell receptor beta chains from one sample in a study of shared clonotypes between healthy human individuals. Sequencing used immunoSEQ multiplex PCR; TCRdb keeps in-frame clones, though not all of them. The table lists roughly 590,000 clones, 95% to 96% of them singletons. Sequenced sample: naive CD8+ T cells sorted from blood. Source of these receptors: a woman in her twenties or thirties in good health. Both conserved end residues are part of each CDR3. A D gene is named only where the DNA matches it firmly. Some rows mark clone size as missing; the rest say once, few, many or name a class of expanded clone.

size | J | V | D | CDR3 | DNA
NA | TRBJ2-5 | TRBV5-8 | TRBD2 | CASSVGLAGGQETQYF | TGTGCCAGCAGCGTCGGACTAGCGGGAGGGCAAGAGACCCAGTACTTC
once | TRBJ1-1 | TRBV28 | NA | CASSYPGEGGSTEAFF | TGTGCCAGCAGTTATCCGGGGGAGGGGGGAAGCACTGAAGCTTTCTTT
NA | TRBJ2-2 | TRBV28 | TRBD1 | CASSPDRGNTGELFF | TGTGCCAGCAGTCCTGACAGGGGGAACACCGGGGAGCTGTTTTTT
NA | TRBJ2-5 | TRBV1 | NA | CTPGDVLAGEETQYF | TGCACCCCTGGAGATGTCTTAGCGGGAGAAGAGACCCAGTACTTC
NA | TRBJ2-2 | TRBV25-1 | NA | CASSVSLGGELFF | TGTGCCAGCAGCGTCTCCTTGGGGGGGGAGCTGTTTTTT
NA | TRBJ2-1 | TRBV5-6 | NA | CASSFRRGQFF | TGTGCCAGCAGCTTTCGTCGGGGGCAGTTCTTC
NA | TRBJ1-1 | TRBV28 | NA | CASSLVEMNTEAFF | TGTGCCAGCAGTTTGGTTGAGATGAACACTGAAGCTTTCTTT
NA | TRBJ1-3 | TRBV21-1 | NA | CASSKEQGGSGNTIYF | TGTGCCAGCAGCAAAGAGCAGGGGGGCTCTGGAAACACCATATATTTT
NA | TRBJ1-5 | TRBV5-5 | NA | CASSLWSGDQPQHF | TGTGCCAGCAGCTTGTGGTCCGGGGACCAGCCCCAGCATTTT
NA | TRBJ2-7 | TRBV27 | NA | CASSPYQGNPSYEQYF | TGTGCCAGCAGTCCATATCAGGGGAATCCTTCCTACGAGCAGTACTTC
once | TRBJ1-1 | TRBV7-6 | NA | CASSFSAMNTEAFF | TGTGCCAGCAGCTTTTCTGCTATGAACACTGAAGCTTTCTTT
NA | TRBJ1-4 | TRBV13 | NA | CASSGGVANEKLFF | TGTGCCAGCAGCGGGGGCGTTGCTAATGAAAAACTGTTTTTT
NA | TRBJ1-3 | TRBV1 | NA | CTSSLTGNTIYF | TGCACCAGCAGCCTAACGGGGAACACCATATATTTT
NA | TRBJ1-1 | TRBV28 | NA | CASTPAGGKRAEAFF | TGTGCCAGCACCCCGGCGGGGGGCAAACGAGCTGAAGCTTTCTTT
once | TRBJ2-1 | TRBV7-8 | NA | CASSLNHNEQFF | TGTGCCAGCAGCTTAAATCACAATGAGCAGTTCTTC
NA | TRBJ1-1 | TRBV28 | TRBD1 | CASSPDRGITLNTEAFF | TGTGCCAGCAGTCCGGACAGGGGGATTACGTTGAACACTGAAGCTTTCTTT
NA | TRBJ2-1 | TRBV27 | NA | CASRYGGNEQFF | TGTGCCAGCAGATACGGGGGCAATGAGCAGTTCTTC
NA | TRBJ2-7 | TRBV19 | NA | CASSGTASAYEQYF | TGTGCCAGTAGTGGTACAGCCTCAGCCTACGAGCAGTACTTC
NA | TRBJ2-1 | TRBV2 | NA | CASSENDNEQFF | TGTGCCAGCAGTGAAAACGACAATGAGCAGTTCTTC
NA | TRBJ2-3 | TRBV10-2 | NA | CASSGKGSTDTQYF | TGCGCCAGCAGCGGTAAGGGCTCCACAGATACGCAGTATTTT
NA | TRBJ2-7 | TRBV5-1 | TRBD2 | CASSPRTSGRVEQYF | TGCGCCAGCAGCCCACGGACTAGCGGGAGAGTCGAGCAGTACTTC
NA | TRBJ1-2 | TRBV6-6 | NA | CASSTDKGGLPLGYTF | TGTGCCAGCTCTACGGATAAGGGAGGGCTCCCCTTGGGCTACACCTTC
NA | TRBJ2-1 | TRBV28 | TRBD1 | CASSSGDRYNEQFF | TGTGCCAGCAGTTCAGGGGACAGATACAATGAGCAGTTCTTC
NA | TRBJ2-7 | TRBV29-1 | TRBD2 | CSVHGTSPHEQYF | TGCAGCGTGCACGGGACTAGCCCTCACGAGCAGTACTTC
NA | TRBJ1-1 | TRBV7-9 | NA | CASSLANEAFF | TGTGCCAGCAGCTTAGCTAATGAAGCTTTCTTT
NA | TRBJ2-7 | TRBV9 | NA | CASSVGVGYEQYF | TGTGCCAGCAGCGTAGGGGTGGGCTACGAGCAGTACTTC
NA | TRBJ1-5 | TRBV4-1 | TRBD1 | CASSQEAGGRGNQPQHF | TGCGCCAGCAGCCAAGAGGCAGGGGGCAGGGGCAATCAGCCCCAGCATTTT
NA | TRBJ2-7 | TRBV5-8 | NA | CASSFGRESEQYF | TGTGCCAGCAGCTTCGGTCGGGAGTCCGAGCAGTACTTC
NA | TRBJ2-7 | TRBV11-2 | TRBD2 | CASSLAGLAGAYEQYF | TGTGCCAGCAGCTTAGCCGGACTAGCGGGAGCCTACGAGCAGTACTTC
NA | TRBJ1-1 | TRBV9 | NA | CASTGPQNTEAFF | TGTGCCAGCACGGGACCGCAGAACACTGAAGCTTTCTTT
NA | TRBJ1-1 | TRBV7-9 | NA | CASSFGSSTEAFF | TGTGCCAGCAGCTTTGGGTCTAGCACTGAAGCTTTCTTT
NA | TRBJ1-2 | TRBV15 | TRBD1 | CATSSARGRGGYTF | TGTGCCACCAGCAGCGCCAGGGGGCGCGGAGGCTACACCTTC
NA | TRBJ2-1 | TRBV2 | NA | CASSEANEGDEQFF | TGTGCCAGCAGTGAAGCGAACGAAGGGGATGAGCAGTTCTTC
once | TRBJ2-1 | TRBV27 | TRBD2 | CASSSGTSGNNEQFF | TGTGCCAGCAGTTCGGGGACTAGCGGCAACAATGAGCAGTTCTTC
once | TRBJ2-1 | TRBV19 | TRBD2 | CASSIGIAGVEQFF | TGTGCCAGTAGTATCGGTATAGCGGGAGTGGAGCAGTTCTTC
NA | TRBJ2-7 | TRBV28 | TRBD2 | CASSLSSSGRLSYEQYF | TGTGCCAGCAGTTTATCTTCTAGCGGGAGACTCTCCTACGAGCAGTACTTC
NA | TRBJ2-1 | TRBV27 | NA | CASVTGSNEQFF | TGTGCCAGCGTCACAGGGTCGAATGAGCAGTTCTTC
NA | TRBJ2-7 | TRBV6-5 | NA | CASSYSSRASSYEQYF | TGTGCCAGCAGTTACTCGAGTAGGGCGAGCTCCTACGAGCAGTACTTC
NA | TRBJ2-1 | TRBV5-8 | NA | CASQPRAPLYNEQFF | TGTGCCAGTCAACCGAGGGCGCCACTGTACAATGAGCAGTTCTTC
NA | TRBJ2-7 | TRBV5-4 | NA | CASSLQGFHEQYF | TGTGCCAGCAGCTTGCAGGGGTTCCACGAGCAGTACTTC
NA | TRBJ2-7 | TRBV5-1 | TRBD2 | CASSERGSSYEQYF | TGCGCCAGCAGCGAGCGGGGGAGCTCCTACGAGCAGTACTTC
NA | TRBJ1-1 | TRBV7-9 | NA | CASSSGTGNTEAFF | TGTGCCAGCAGCTCAGGGACGGGGAACACTGAAGCTTTCTTT
NA | TRBJ2-7 | TRBV19 | TRBD1 | CASSLGQGYEQYF | TGTGCCAGTAGCTTAGGACAGGGCTACGAGCAGTACTTC
NA | TRBJ1-1 | TRBV13 | TRBD1 | CASSLGQGRVTEAFF | TGTGCCAGCAGCTTAGGACAGGGGAGGGTCACTGAAGCTTTCTTT
NA | TRBJ2-7 | TRBV5-1 | TRBD1 | CASSLSPDRATYEQYF | TGCGCCAGCAGCCTCTCCCCGGACAGGGCCACCTACGAGCAGTACTTC
NA | TRBJ2-2 | TRBV30 | NA | CAWSVGTTNTGELFF | TGTGCCTGGAGTGTGGGTACAACGAACACCGGGGAGCTGTTTTTT
NA | TRBJ1-5 | TRBV19 | NA | CASSTTGTFIQPQHF | TGTGCCAGTAGTACGACCGGGACATTTATACAGCCCCAGCATTTT
NA | TRBJ1-5 | TRBV7-2 | NA | CASSPGQINPSNQPQHF | TGTGCCAGCAGCCCCGGACAAATAAACCCTAGCAATCAGCCCCAGCATTTT
NA | TRBJ2-7 | TRBV9 | NA | CASSGTGRMQYF | TGTGCCAGCAGCGGAACGGGTCGGATGCAGTACTTC
NA | TRBJ2-7 | TRBV27 | TRBD1 | CASGDSGSYEQYF | TGTGCCAGCGGGGACAGCGGTTCCTACGAGCAGTACTTC
NA | TRBJ2-2 | TRBV28 | NA | CASRVAGPNTGELFF | TGTGCCAGCAGGGTGGCGGGGCCGAACACCGGGGAGCTGTTTTTT
NA | TRBJ2-5 | TRBV7-9 | NA | CASSFTGQLRETQYF | TGTGCCAGCAGCTTCACGGGCCAGCTTCGGGAGACCCAGTACTTC
NA | TRBJ1-5 | TRBV19 | NA | CASTSTELNSNQPQHF | TGTGCCAGTACTTCGACAGAATTAAATAGCAATCAGCCCCAGCATTTT
once | TRBJ2-7 | TRBV28 | TRBD1 | CASSFGTGVEEQYF | TGTGCCAGCAGTTTTGGGACAGGGGTTGAAGAGCAGTACTTC
NA | TRBJ2-7 | TRBV5-6 | NA | CASSLGPLYEQYF | TGTGCCAGCAGCTTGGGACCCCTGTACGAGCAGTACTTC